This TCR beta chain was captured in a study of T-cell reconstitution after alpha-beta-depleted transplantation in children. Study-level points and caveats: In some patients, recipient T cells and intrathymic progenitors surviving conditioning explained high day-60 diversity. About two months after transplant, alpha-beta T cells reportedly came from several hundred expanded graft clones.

Germline CDR1 LNHNV, CDR2 YYDKDF (reference sequence). This CDR3 has 13 amino acids. The V gene lost 5 bases and the J gene lost 7 bases, with 12 bases spanning the gap. This clonotype was seen many times. What it binds is unknown. Using unique molecular identifiers, the investigators prepared the TCRbeta library. Via MiXCR, TCRdb re-called the PCR reads, giving one row per CDR3 protein. The sample has under 20,000 distinct CDR3 sequences, approximately 12% seen once. Sequencing was performed on PBMCs, mostly from graft donor cells, taken 60 days after TCRalphabeta/CD19-depleted stem cell transplant. The source is a female patient aged 2 to 10 who had a stem cell transplant for congenital amegakaryocytic thrombocytopenia, so the T cells may come from the graft donor. The V gene is TRBV15, the J gene TRBJ2-1, with D possibly being TRBD2 (6 bases). CDR3 protein: CATSGGVLNEQFF. In nucleotides, the CDR3 is TGTGCCACCAGCGGCGGGGTTCTAAATGAGCAGTTCTTC.